This TCR beta chain stems from a study of T cells in localized non-small cell lung cancer. Germline V gives CDR1 LGHNA, CDR2 YNFKEQ. There are 15 residues in the CDR3. V lost 1 base and J lost 2, with 12 bases in between. TCRdb's table, derived via immunoSEQ multiplex PCR, lists solely in-frame clones and lacks some. Of 40,000 or so clones in the sample, around 81% were seen once. The sequence was obtained from a male donor older than 55 with stage II lung adenocarcinoma. Here the sequenced sample was peripheral blood mononuclear cells, taken before any cancer treatment. The chain employs TRBV4-2 and TRBJ2-7; no clear D. In DNA, the CDR3 is TGTGCCAGCAGCCAAGTAAACGACCGAGCCTACGAGCAGTACTTC. This gives the protein CASSQVNDRAYEQYF.